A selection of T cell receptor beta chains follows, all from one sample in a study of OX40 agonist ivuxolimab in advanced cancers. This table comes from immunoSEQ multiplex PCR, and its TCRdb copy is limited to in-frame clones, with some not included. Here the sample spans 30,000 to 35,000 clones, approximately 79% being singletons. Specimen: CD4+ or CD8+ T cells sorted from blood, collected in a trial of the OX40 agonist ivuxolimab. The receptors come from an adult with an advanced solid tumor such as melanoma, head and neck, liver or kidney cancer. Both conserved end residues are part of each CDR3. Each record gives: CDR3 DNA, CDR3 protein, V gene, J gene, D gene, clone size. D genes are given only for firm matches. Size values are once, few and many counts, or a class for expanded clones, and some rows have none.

cdr3_nt: TGTGCCAGCACGGGAGGTAACTATGGCTACACCTTC
cdr3_aa: CASTGGNYGYTF
v_call: TRBV28
j_call: TRBJ1-2
d_call: NA
clone_size: NA

cdr3_nt: TGCGCCAGCAGAACATCGACAGGGGCCACCGGGGAGCTGTTTTTT
cdr3_aa: CASRTSTGATGELFF
v_call: TRBV5-1
j_call: TRBJ2-2
d_call: TRBD1
clone_size: once

cdr3_nt: TGTGCCAGCAGCCCCCGGGGCGGTAATGAAAAACTGTTTTTT
cdr3_aa: CASSPRGGNEKLFF
v_call: TRBV6-5
j_call: TRBJ1-4
d_call: NA
clone_size: few

cdr3_nt: TGTGCCAGCAGCCACCCCAGGGGAGTACGGTACCAAGAGACCCAGTACTTC
cdr3_aa: CASSHPRGVRYQETQYF
v_call: TRBV4-2
j_call: TRBJ2-5
d_call: NA
clone_size: NA

cdr3_nt: TGTGCCAGCAGCCCCCGGGACGCGTCTAATTGGGCGCAGTACTTC
cdr3_aa: CASSPRDASNWAQYF
v_call: TRBV7-8
j_call: TRBJ2-7
d_call: NA
clone_size: once

cdr3_nt: TGTGCCAGCAGCGTGGCCGGGGACGGGGAGCTGTTTTTT
cdr3_aa: CASSVAGDGELFF
v_call: TRBV9
j_call: TRBJ2-2
d_call: NA
clone_size: NA

cdr3_nt: TGTGCCAGCAGTTTTCCCGGGAGCAACACCGGGGAGCTGTTTTTT
cdr3_aa: CASSFPGSNTGELFF
v_call: TRBV27
j_call: TRBJ2-2
d_call: NA
clone_size: NA

cdr3_nt: TGTGCCAGCAGCTTAGCGGGAAGAGAGACCCAGTACTTC
cdr3_aa: CASSLAGRETQYF
v_call: TRBV5-4
j_call: TRBJ2-5
d_call: TRBD2
clone_size: NA

cdr3_nt: TGTGCCACAGGGACAGGCCAAGGAGCGAGCAATCAGCCCCAGCATTTT
cdr3_aa: CATGTGQGASNQPQHF
v_call: TRBV15
j_call: TRBJ1-5
d_call: TRBD1
clone_size: few

cdr3_nt: TGTGCCAGCACCACCCCTAACACCGAAGAGACCCAGTACTTC
cdr3_aa: CASTTPNTEETQYF
v_call: TRBV7-2
j_call: TRBJ2-5
d_call: NA
clone_size: NA

cdr3_nt: TGTGCCAGCAGCCCGTGGACTAGCGGGAGTTACGAGCAGTACTTC
cdr3_aa: CASSPWTSGSYEQYF
v_call: TRBV7-9
j_call: TRBJ2-7
d_call: TRBD2
clone_size: NA

cdr3_nt: TGTGCCAGCAGCTCAAAAGACAGGGATTTACCACCCCTCCACTTT
cdr3_aa: CASSSKDRDLPPLHF
v_call: TRBV21-1
j_call: TRBJ1-6
d_call: NA
clone_size: few

cdr3_nt: TGCAGTGCTAGAGAGGTAGAGCAGTACTTC
cdr3_aa: CSAREVEQYF
v_call: TRBV20-1
j_call: TRBJ2-7
d_call: NA
clone_size: few

cdr3_nt: TGTGCCTGGAGTCCCCCCGGAAACACCATATATTTT
cdr3_aa: CAWSPPGNTIYF
v_call: TRBV30
j_call: TRBJ1-3
d_call: NA
clone_size: NA

cdr3_nt: TGTGCCAGCCTAGAGGCGGGACCTTACAATGAGCAGTTCTTC
cdr3_aa: CASLEAGPYNEQFF
v_call: TRBV7-9
j_call: TRBJ2-1
d_call: NA
clone_size: few

cdr3_nt: TGTGCCAGCAGCGTAACGAGGGGAGAGACCCAGTACTTC
cdr3_aa: CASSVTRGETQYF
v_call: TRBV9
j_call: TRBJ2-5
d_call: NA
clone_size: NA

cdr3_nt: TGTGCCAGTAGTATTTTAGGAGGGGGCAATGAGCAGTTCTTC
cdr3_aa: CASSILGGGNEQFF
v_call: TRBV19
j_call: TRBJ2-1
d_call: NA
clone_size: NA

cdr3_nt: TGCGCCAGCAGCTTGGCACCGGCACAGCCCCAGCATTTT
cdr3_aa: CASSLAPAQPQHF
v_call: TRBV5-1
j_call: TRBJ1-5
d_call: NA
clone_size: NA

cdr3_nt: TGTGCCACCAGCTATAGCGGGTCAGGAGAGCAGTACTTC
cdr3_aa: CATSYSGSGEQYF
v_call: TRBV7-6
j_call: TRBJ2-7
d_call: TRBD2
clone_size: NA

cdr3_nt: TGTGCCAGCAGCTTAACTTCACGTAATAGCAATCAGCCCCAGCATTTT
cdr3_aa: CASSLTSRNSNQPQHF
v_call: TRBV7-8
j_call: TRBJ1-5
d_call: NA
clone_size: NA

cdr3_nt: TGCGCCAGCAGCCAAAACGCCTACTACGAGCAGTACTTC
cdr3_aa: CASSQNAYYEQYF
v_call: TRBV4-1
j_call: TRBJ2-7
d_call: NA
clone_size: NA

cdr3_nt: TGTGCCAGCAGCTTAACAACAGGGCCCTACGAGCAGTACTTC
cdr3_aa: CASSLTTGPYEQYF
v_call: TRBV13
j_call: TRBJ2-7
d_call: NA
clone_size: once

cdr3_nt: TGTGCCAGCAGGGACAGGGGGCGGCTCACAGATACGCAGTATTTT
cdr3_aa: CASRDRGRLTDTQYF
v_call: TRBV6-5
j_call: TRBJ2-3
d_call: TRBD1
clone_size: NA

cdr3_nt: TGCGCCAGCAGTCGGGGTAGGGGAGGAGATACGCAGTATTTT
cdr3_aa: CASSRGRGGDTQYF
v_call: TRBV4-1
j_call: TRBJ2-3
d_call: NA
clone_size: NA

cdr3_nt: TGTGCCAGCGTAGAAGGGACCTTCGCCTACGAGCAGTACTTC
cdr3_aa: CASVEGTFAYEQYF
v_call: TRBV6-6
j_call: TRBJ2-7
d_call: NA
clone_size: once

cdr3_nt: TGTGCCTGGAGTGTAGGGACAGGGGTCTACGAGCAGTACTTC
cdr3_aa: CAWSVGTGVYEQYF
v_call: TRBV30
j_call: TRBJ2-7
d_call: TRBD1
clone_size: few

cdr3_nt: TGTGCCAGCAGCTTGGGTAGCGGGAGTGGAAAGACCCAGTACTTC
cdr3_aa: CASSLGSGSGKTQYF
v_call: TRBV5-6
j_call: TRBJ2-5
d_call: TRBD2
clone_size: NA

cdr3_nt: TGTGCCAGCAGTTTGATCTGGCAGGGGGTGGGCTACGAGCAGTACTTC
cdr3_aa: CASSLIWQGVGYEQYF
v_call: TRBV27
j_call: TRBJ2-7
d_call: TRBD1
clone_size: NA

cdr3_nt: TGTGCCAGCAGTCCACGACTGCTGAGTACGTCTGTACTATATGGCTACACCTTC
cdr3_aa: CASSPRLLSTSVLYGYTF
v_call: TRBV2
j_call: TRBJ1-2
d_call: NA
clone_size: NA

cdr3_nt: TGTGCCAATCCAGCCGGGGGCAGGGGTGGAAACTATGGCTACACCTTC
cdr3_aa: CANPAGGRGGNYGYTF
v_call: TRBV19
j_call: TRBJ1-2
d_call: NA
clone_size: NA

cdr3_nt: TGCGCCAGCAGCTTGGCCAGCAGCCCTGAAGCTTTCTTT
cdr3_aa: CASSLASSPEAFF
v_call: TRBV5-1
j_call: TRBJ1-1
d_call: NA
clone_size: once

cdr3_nt: TGTGCCAGCAGTGAGCAAGTGGTGGGGTACGAGCAGTACTTC
cdr3_aa: CASSEQVVGYEQYF
v_call: TRBV6-1
j_call: TRBJ2-7
d_call: NA
clone_size: NA

cdr3_nt: TGCGCCAGCAGCTTGGACAGGGGGCCCGAGCAGTACTTC
cdr3_aa: CASSLDRGPEQYF
v_call: TRBV5-1
j_call: TRBJ2-7
d_call: TRBD1
clone_size: few

cdr3_nt: TGTGCCAGCAGTTCCTTACTGACGGGACGGTCAGGAGAGCAGTTCTTC
cdr3_aa: CASSSLLTGRSGEQFF
v_call: TRBV28
j_call: TRBJ2-1
d_call: NA
clone_size: NA

cdr3_nt: TGTGCCAGCAGTGAAGCGGAGCTCTCTGAGCAGTACTTC
cdr3_aa: CASSEAELSEQYF
v_call: TRBV6-5
j_call: TRBJ2-7
d_call: NA
clone_size: NA

cdr3_nt: TGCGCCAGCAGCCAGGGGATTATGAACCAAGAGACCCAGTACTTC
cdr3_aa: CASSQGIMNQETQYF
v_call: TRBV4-1
j_call: TRBJ2-5
d_call: NA
clone_size: few

cdr3_nt: TGTGCCAGCAGCTTCTCCGGGACACCGGGCTACGAGCAGTACTTC
cdr3_aa: CASSFSGTPGYEQYF
v_call: TRBV7-8
j_call: TRBJ2-7
d_call: NA
clone_size: NA

cdr3_nt: TGTGCCAGCTCACCATGGACAAGGAACACTGAAGCTTTCTTT
cdr3_aa: CASSPWTRNTEAFF
v_call: TRBV18
j_call: TRBJ1-1
d_call: NA
clone_size: NA

cdr3_nt: TGTGCCAGCAGTGCTCGAACCCGGACTAGTCCTCTACAACCAGGTGGGGACGGGACCCAGTACTTC
cdr3_aa: CASSARTRTSPLQPGGDGTQYF
v_call: TRBV2
j_call: TRBJ2-5
d_call: TRBD2
clone_size: NA

cdr3_nt: TGTGCCAGCAGCTTATTACAGGGGGCGAGTATGGGCACTGAAGCTTTCTTT
cdr3_aa: CASSLLQGASMGTEAFF
v_call: TRBV7-2
j_call: TRBJ1-1
d_call: TRBD1
clone_size: NA

cdr3_nt: TGTGCCAGCAGTCAGGGGCTGAACACTGAAGCTTTCTTT
cdr3_aa: CASSQGLNTEAFF
v_call: TRBV5-5
j_call: TRBJ1-1
d_call: NA
clone_size: NA

cdr3_nt: TGTGCCAGCAGTTTTACGGGAGTAGAGACCCAGTACTTC
cdr3_aa: CASSFTGVETQYF
v_call: TRBV27
j_call: TRBJ2-5
d_call: NA
clone_size: NA